Below are 24 T cell receptor beta chains sequenced from a single sample in a study of blood T cell repertoires in COVID-19. The method was immunoSEQ multiplex PCR; TCRdb's version includes in-frame clones alone and lacks a portion of them. Of some 400,000 clones in the sample, around nine tenths were seen once. Sequencing was carried out using PBMCs or T cells enriched from blood (not recorded which). All receptors derive from a woman aged 25 to 45 who had recovered from COVID-19.

V usage is TRBV5-4 and J usage is TRBJ1-1; TRBD1 might be the D (6 bases). This CDR3 contains 15 residues. Trimming pared 0 bases from V and 6 bases from J, leaving 15 bases between. CDR1 and CDR2 from the germline V gene are SGHNT and YYREEE (reference sequence). The DNA of the CDR3 is TGTGCCAGCAGCTTGGGTGGGAGGGGGGTTGCTGAAGCTTTCTTT. It codes for CASSLGGRGVAEAFF.

The chain is built from TRBV6-5 and TRBJ2-3; 8 nucleotides match TRBD1. V lost 6 bases to trimming and J lost 1 base; unmatched junction nucleotides: 6. This CDR3 comprises 15 residues. CDR1 and CDR2 from the germline V gene are MNHEY and SVGAGI. CDR3 DNA sequence: TGTGCCAGCAGGCTCACAGGGGGTGGCACAGATACGCAGTATTTT. Protein sequence: CASRLTGGGTDTQYF.

This chain links TRBV5-1 with TRBJ2-7; TRBD2 matches at 7 bases. CDR3 length equals 16 residues. Germline loops: CDR1 SGHRS, CDR2 YFSETQ. V shed 0 bases, J shed 3 bases, and the junction held 9 bases outside the gene matches. The CDR3 coding sequence is TGCGCCAGCAGCTTGGGTCAACTGACTAGCCTCTACGAGCAGTACTTC. Translating gives CASSLGQLTSLYEQYF.

The chain couples TRBV27 to TRBJ2-1; TRBD2 matches 14 bases. V was pared by 4 bases and J by 1 base, with 6 bases of the junction left unmatched. The CDR3 has 18 residues. In germline, CDR1 is MNHEY, CDR2 SMNVEV (reference sequence). Here the CDR3 DNA reads TGTGCCAGCAGTTACGGACTAGCGGGGGGCATTTCCTACAATGAGCAGTTCTTC. Its translation: CASSYGLAGGISYNEQFF.

The chain has TRBV9 and TRBJ2-1; 9 positions agree with TRBD2. CDR1 and CDR2 from the germline V gene are SGDLS and YYNGEE. The trim removed 4 bases at V and 1 base at J, leaving 3 bases unmatched. This CDR3 contains 15 residues. The CDR3 loop reads CASSPTSGSYNEQFF. CDR3 coding DNA: TGTGCCAGCAGCCCGACTAGCGGTTCCTACAATGAGCAGTTCTTC.

The CDR3 DNA is TGCAGTGCTAGCGCGGGAGTGGGAGCTTTCTTT. Protein sequence: CSASAGVGAFF. The chain links TRBV20-1 to TRBJ1-1, with no clear D. Per germline, CDR1 DFQATT and CDR2 SNEGSKA (reference sequence). This CDR3 comprises 11 residues. The V gene lost 3 bases and the J gene lost 10 bases, with 12 bases spanning the gap.

The chain carries TRBV4-2 and TRBJ1-2; perhaps TRBD1 as D (5 bases). V lost 0 bases to trimming and J lost 4 bases, with 15 bases between them. The CDR3 length is 16 residues. Per germline, CDR1 LGHNA and CDR2 YNFKEQ. The CDR3 reads CASSQDSWGRPYGYTF. The DNA for the CDR3 is TGTGCCAGCAGCCAAGACTCATGGGGCAGACCCTATGGCTACACCTTC.

This sequence joins TRBV5-6 and TRBJ1-5, with a weak D call TRBD1 (5 bases). The CDR3 is made up of 16 amino acids. Per germline, CDR1 SGHDT and CDR2 YYEEEE. V lost 3 bases and J 9 bases, leaving 22 bases between the germline ends. This chain's CDR3 is CASSSHRDGGSWPQHF. For the CDR3, the DNA is TGTGCCAGCAGCTCACACCGGGACGGGGGATCGTGGCCCCAGCATTTT.

This chain uses TRBV25-1 with TRBJ2-3; perhaps TRBD2 as D (5 bases). V lost 2 bases and J lost 0, with 6 bases in between. The germline CDR1 and CDR2 sequences are MGHDK and SYGVNS. The CDR3 runs 14 residues. CDR3 DNA: TGTGCCAGCAGTGAAGGGAGAAGCACAGATACGCAGTATTTT. Amino acid sequence: CASSEGRSTDTQYF.

V is TRBV5-4 and J is TRBJ1-1; tentatively, D is TRBD1 (6 bases). Between the trimmed V and J ends, which lost 3 bases and 1 base, there was a span of 13 bases. This CDR3 has 15 amino acids. Germline V gene data show CDR1 as SGHNT and CDR2 as YYREEE (reference sequence). CDR3 protein: CASSSGQRQNTEAFF. CDR3 sequence (DNA): TGTGCCAGCAGCTCCGGACAGCGCCAGAACACTGAAGCTTTCTTT. Complete variable domain (other parts from reference TRBV5-4 and TRBJ1-1): ETGVTQSPTHLIKTRGQQVTLRCSSQSGHNTVSWYQQALGQGPQFIFQYYREEENGRGNFPPRFSGLQFPNYSSELNVNALELDDSALYLCASSSGQRQNTEAFFGQGTRLTVV.

The V call is TRBV4-2, the J call TRBJ2-3; 8 nucleotides line up with TRBD2. There are 17 residues in the CDR3. V shed 0 bases, J shed 4 bases, and the junction held 9 bases outside the gene matches. The germline V gene encodes CDR1 LGHNA and CDR2 YNFKEQ. As DNA, the CDR3 is TGTGCCAGCAGCCAAGATCAGGGAGCGGGAGTCGCAGATACGCAGTATTTT. It yields the protein CASSQDQGAGVADTQYF.

The chain is built from TRBV5-4 and TRBJ1-1; 10 bases are a match to TRBD1. The germline V gene encodes CDR1 SGHNT and CDR2 YYREEE (reference sequence). The length of the CDR3 is 14 residues. The trim removed 3 bases at V and 4 bases at J, leaving 3 bases unmatched. CDR3 residues: CASSWGQGPTEAFF. CDR3 in DNA: TGTGCCAGCAGCTGGGGACAGGGGCCCACTGAAGCTTTCTTT.

The gene calls are TRBV5-8 and TRBJ2-5, with D possibly being TRBD1 (6 bases). The CDR3 sequence is 13 residues long. V dropped 0 bases and J dropped 3 bases, with 6 bases sitting between them. Germline CDR1 SGHTS, CDR2 YDEGEE. CDR3 sequence (DNA): TGTGCCAGCAGCTTGGAGGGGGAAGAGACCCAGTACTTC. Translated: CASSLEGEETQYF.

The V and J genes are TRBV28 and TRBJ1-1, with 8 positions matching TRBD1. The CDR3 has 13 residues. From germline, CDR1 is MDHEN and CDR2 SYDVKM. J was trimmed by 10 bases and V by 6 bases; bases with no gene match: 10. The CDR3 DNA sequence: TGTGCCAGCAGCCGACAGGGGCCCCGGCGAGCTTTCTTT. It encodes CASSRQGPRRAFF.

The rearrangement joins TRBV28 to TRBJ2-5; no definite D call. CDR1 is MDHEN, CDR2 SYDVKM, per germline. The CDR3 consists of 14 residues. Trimming took 5 bases from V and 1 from J, leaving 11 bases between them. The CDR3 DNA reads as TGTGCCAGCAGTCCACGAGCGAGCCAAGAGACCCAGTACTTC. Its translation is CASSPRASQETQYF.

The genes are TRBV19 and TRBJ1-1, with D possibly being TRBD1 (6 bases). Germline CDR1 LNHDA, CDR2 SQIVND (reference sequence). V shed 6 bases and J shed 7 bases, with 15 bases lying between them. The CDR3 runs 13 residues. The CDR3 here is CASSPTGQNEAFF. CDR3 DNA: TGTGCCAGTAGCCCGACAGGACAGAATGAAGCTTTCTTT.

This chain links TRBV25-1 with TRBJ2-6; no firm D call. The CDR3 length is 16 residues. Germline assignment: CDR1 MGHDK and CDR2 SYGVNS. V shed 7 bases and J shed 1 base, with 14 bases lying between them. CDR3 in amino acids: CASNDPVKSGANVLTF. As DNA, the CDR3 is TGTGCCAGCAATGACCCGGTCAAATCTGGGGCCAACGTCCTGACTTTC.

For this clone: Other DNA variants within this sample encode the same CDR3. This chain uses TRBV12-3 or TRBV12-4 with TRBJ1-1; D ambiguous. The germline V and J ends were trimmed by 1 base and 5 bases, with 8 bases remaining between them. The CDR3 runs to 13 residues. This CDR3 is CASSLEGGTEAFF. CDR3 DNA: TGTGCCAGCAGTTTAGAGGGAGGGACTGAAGCTTTCTTT.

This clone appeared once. The CDR3 here is CASSRGDSPYEQYF. CDR3 DNA: TGTGCCAGCAGCCGAGGGGACTCCCCCTACGAGCAGTACTTC. This chain joins TRBV5-4 and TRBJ2-7; possible D gene TRBD2, 6 bases. V dropped 4 bases and J dropped 2 bases, with 13 bases sitting between them. This CDR3 contains 14 residues. Germline-derived CDR1 and CDR2 are SGHNT and YYREEE (reference sequence). Combining the CDR3 with reference TRBV5-4 and TRBJ2-7 gives the whole variable domain ETGVTQSPTHLIKTRGQQVTLRCSSQSGHNTVSWYQQALGQGPQFIFQYYREEENGRGNFPPRFSGLQFPNYSSELNVNALELDDSALYLCASSRGDSPYEQYFGPGTRLTVT.

V usage is TRBV7-2 and J usage is TRBJ1-1; D call uncertain. CDR3 length: 14 residues. The ends were cut back, 5 bases at V and 0 bases at J, with 10 bases in the middle. The V gene's germline CDR1 is SGHTA and CDR2 FQGNSA. The CDR3 bases are TGTGCCAGCAGCCCTTCACGGGTGAACACTGAAGCTTTCTTT. This gives the protein CASSPSRVNTEAFF.

V is TRBV11-2 and J is TRBJ2-1, with D hard to call. Germline assignment: CDR1 SGHAT and CDR2 FQNNGV. CDR3 size: 12 residues. The V gene lost 5 bases and the J gene lost 7 bases, with 9 bases spanning the gap. In nucleotides, the CDR3 is TGTGCCAGCAGCCGACAAGGAAATGAGCAGTTCTTC. Protein product: CASSRQGNEQFF.

The chain links TRBV6-2 or TRBV6-3 to TRBJ2-7, with 10 nucleotides matching TRBD1. The trim removed 2 bases at V and 7 bases at J, leaving 8 bases unmatched. CDR1 is MNHEY and CDR2 is SVGEGT in the germline V gene. This CDR3 has 15 amino acids. The CDR3 DNA is TGTGCCAGCAGTTACGGGCGACAGGGGGCGAGGGAGCAGTACTTC. It translates to CASSYGRQGAREQYF.

Only a few counts were recorded for this clone. V usage is TRBV3-1 (or the pseudogene TRBV3-2) and J usage is TRBJ2-1, with TRBD1 as a possible D gene (6 bases). The CDR3 length is 16 residues. V lost 4 bases and J 2 bases, leaving 15 bases between the germline ends. The V gene's germline CDR1 is LGHDT and CDR2 YNNKEL (reference sequence). The CDR3 DNA reads TGTGCCAGCAGCCTTCCTCTCAGACAGGCCTACAATGAGCAGTTCTTC. This translates into CASSLPLRQAYNEQFF.

The V gene is TRBV18, the J gene TRBJ2-7; 8 bases align to TRBD1. With 3 bases clipped from V and 5 bases from J, the junction kept 12 bases outside the gene matches. Germline V gives CDR1 KGHSH, CDR2 LQKENI. This CDR3 contains 16 residues. The CDR3 is CASSPDGQGASHEQYF. The CDR3 DNA reads as TGTGCCAGCTCACCGGATGGACAGGGCGCGTCCCACGAGCAGTACTTC.